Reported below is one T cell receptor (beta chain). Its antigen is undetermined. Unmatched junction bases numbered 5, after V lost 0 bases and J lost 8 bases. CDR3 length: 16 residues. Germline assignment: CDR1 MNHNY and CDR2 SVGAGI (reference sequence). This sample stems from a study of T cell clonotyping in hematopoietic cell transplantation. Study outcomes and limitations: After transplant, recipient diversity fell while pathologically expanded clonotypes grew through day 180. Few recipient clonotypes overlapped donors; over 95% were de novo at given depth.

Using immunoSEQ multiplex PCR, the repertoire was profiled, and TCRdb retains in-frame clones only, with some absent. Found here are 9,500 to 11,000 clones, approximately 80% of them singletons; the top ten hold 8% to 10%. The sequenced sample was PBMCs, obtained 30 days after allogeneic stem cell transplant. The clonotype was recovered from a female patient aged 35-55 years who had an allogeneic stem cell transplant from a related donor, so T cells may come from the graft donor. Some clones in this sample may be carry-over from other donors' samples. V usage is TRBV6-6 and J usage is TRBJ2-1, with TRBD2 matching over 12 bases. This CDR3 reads CASSYSLAGGIDEQFF. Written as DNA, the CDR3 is TGTGCCAGCAGTTACTCTCTAGCGGGAGGGATCGATGAGCAGTTCTTC.